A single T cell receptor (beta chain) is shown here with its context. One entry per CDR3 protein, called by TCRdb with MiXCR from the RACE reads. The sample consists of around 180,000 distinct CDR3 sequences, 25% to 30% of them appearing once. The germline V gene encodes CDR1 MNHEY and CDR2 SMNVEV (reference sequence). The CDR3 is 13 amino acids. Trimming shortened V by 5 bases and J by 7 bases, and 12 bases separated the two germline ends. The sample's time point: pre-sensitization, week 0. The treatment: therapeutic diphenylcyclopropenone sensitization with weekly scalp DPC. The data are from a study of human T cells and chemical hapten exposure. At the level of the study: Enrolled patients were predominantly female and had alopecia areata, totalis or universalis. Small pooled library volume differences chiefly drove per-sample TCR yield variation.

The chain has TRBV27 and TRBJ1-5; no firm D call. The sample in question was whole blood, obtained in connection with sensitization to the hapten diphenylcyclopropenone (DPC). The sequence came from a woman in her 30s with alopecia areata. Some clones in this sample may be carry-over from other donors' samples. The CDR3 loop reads CASSMTGGQPQHF. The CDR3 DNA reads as TGTGCCAGCAGTATGACGGGTGGACAGCCCCAGCATTTT.